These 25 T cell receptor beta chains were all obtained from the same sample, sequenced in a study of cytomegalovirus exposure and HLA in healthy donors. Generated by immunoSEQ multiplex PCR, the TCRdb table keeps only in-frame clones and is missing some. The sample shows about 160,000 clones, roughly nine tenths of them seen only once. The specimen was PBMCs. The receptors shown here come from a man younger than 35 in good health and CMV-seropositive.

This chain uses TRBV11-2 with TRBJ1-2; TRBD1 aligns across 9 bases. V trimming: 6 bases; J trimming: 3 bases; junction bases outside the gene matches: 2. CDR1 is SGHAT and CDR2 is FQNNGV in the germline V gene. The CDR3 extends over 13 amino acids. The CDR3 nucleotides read TGTGCCAGCAGAAGACAGGGGGACTATGGCTACACCTTC. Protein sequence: CASRRQGDYGYTF.

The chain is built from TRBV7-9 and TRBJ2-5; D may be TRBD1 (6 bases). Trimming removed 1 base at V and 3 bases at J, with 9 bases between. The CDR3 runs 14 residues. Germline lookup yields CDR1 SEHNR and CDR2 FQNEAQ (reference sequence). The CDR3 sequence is CASSLVPGEETQYF. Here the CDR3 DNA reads TGTGCCAGCAGCTTAGTCCCAGGGGAAGAGACCCAGTACTTC.

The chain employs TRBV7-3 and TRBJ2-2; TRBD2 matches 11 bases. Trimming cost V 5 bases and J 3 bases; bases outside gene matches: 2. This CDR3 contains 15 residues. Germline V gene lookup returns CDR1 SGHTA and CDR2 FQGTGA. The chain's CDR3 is CASSMGLADTGELFF. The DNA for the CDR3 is TGTGCCAGCAGCATGGGACTAGCGGACACCGGGGAGCTGTTTTTT.

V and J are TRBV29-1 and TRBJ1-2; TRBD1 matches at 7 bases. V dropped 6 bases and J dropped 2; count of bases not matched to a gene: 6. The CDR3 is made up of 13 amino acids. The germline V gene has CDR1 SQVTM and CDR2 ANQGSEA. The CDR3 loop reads CSVMDRLNYGYTF. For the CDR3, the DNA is TGCAGCGTGATGGACAGGTTGAACTATGGCTACACCTTC.

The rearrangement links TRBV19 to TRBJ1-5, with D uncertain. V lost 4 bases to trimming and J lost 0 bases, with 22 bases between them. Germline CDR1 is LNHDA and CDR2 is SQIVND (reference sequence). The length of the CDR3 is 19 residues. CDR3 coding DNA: TGTGCCAGTAGTACCGACGGTCCGGCGAGGGTCCTTAGCAATCAGCCCCAGCATTTT. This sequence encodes CASSTDGPARVLSNQPQHF. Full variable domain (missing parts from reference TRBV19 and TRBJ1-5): DGGITQSPKYLFRKEGQNVTLSCEQNLNHDAMYWYRQDPGQGLRLIYYSQIVNDFQKGDIAEGYSVSREKKESFPLTVTSAQKNPTAFYLCASSTDGPARVLSNQPQHFGDGTRLSIL.

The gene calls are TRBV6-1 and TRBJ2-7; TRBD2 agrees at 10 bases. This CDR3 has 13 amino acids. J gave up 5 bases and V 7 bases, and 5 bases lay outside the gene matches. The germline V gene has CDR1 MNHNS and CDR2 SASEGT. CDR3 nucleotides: TGTGCCAGCAAACTAGCGGGATTGCACGAGCAGTACTTC. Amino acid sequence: CASKLAGLHEQYF.

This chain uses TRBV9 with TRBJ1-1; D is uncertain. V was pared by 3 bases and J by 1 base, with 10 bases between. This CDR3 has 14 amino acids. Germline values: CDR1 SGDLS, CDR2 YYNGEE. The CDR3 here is CASSEGGKNTEAFF. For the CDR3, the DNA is TGTGCCAGCAGCGAGGGAGGGAAGAACACTGAAGCTTTCTTT.

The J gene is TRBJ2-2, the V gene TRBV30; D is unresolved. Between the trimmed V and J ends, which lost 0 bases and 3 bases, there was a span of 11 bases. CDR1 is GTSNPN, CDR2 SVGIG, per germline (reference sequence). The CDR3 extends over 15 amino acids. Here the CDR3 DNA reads TGTGCCTGGAGTGTTCAGGATATACACACCGGGGAGCTGTTTTTT. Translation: CAWSVQDIHTGELFF. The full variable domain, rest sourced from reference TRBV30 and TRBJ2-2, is SQTIHQWPATLVQPVGSPLSLECTVEGTSNPNLYWYRQAAGRGLQLLFYSVGIGQISSEVPQNLSASRPQDRQFILSSKKLLLSDSGFYLCAWSVQDIHTGELFFGEGSRLTVL.

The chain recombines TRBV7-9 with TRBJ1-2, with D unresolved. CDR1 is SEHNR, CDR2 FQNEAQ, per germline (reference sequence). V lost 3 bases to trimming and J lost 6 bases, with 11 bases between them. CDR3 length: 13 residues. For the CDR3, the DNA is TGTGCCAGCAGCTTTTGGGCAGATCATGGCTACACCTTC. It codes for CASSFWADHGYTF.

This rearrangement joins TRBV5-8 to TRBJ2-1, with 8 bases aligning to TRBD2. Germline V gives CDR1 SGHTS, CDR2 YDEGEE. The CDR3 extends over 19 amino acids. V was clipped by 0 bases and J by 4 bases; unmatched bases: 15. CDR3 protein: CASSLEWFSYGREYNEQFF. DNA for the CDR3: TGTGCCAGCAGCTTGGAATGGTTTTCATACGGGAGGGAGTACAATGAGCAGTTCTTC.

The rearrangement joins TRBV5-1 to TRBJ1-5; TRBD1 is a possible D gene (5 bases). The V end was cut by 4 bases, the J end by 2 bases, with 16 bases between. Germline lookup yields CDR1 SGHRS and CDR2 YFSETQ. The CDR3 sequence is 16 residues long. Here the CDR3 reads CASSLGTGSGNQPQHF. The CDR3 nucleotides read TGCGCCAGCAGCCTAGGCACAGGTTCGGGCAATCAGCCCCAGCATTTT. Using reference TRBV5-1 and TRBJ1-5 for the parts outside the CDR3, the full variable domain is KAGVTQTPRYLIKTRGQQVTLSCSPISGHRSVSWYQQTPGQGLQFLFEYFSETQRNKGNFPGRFSGRQFSNSRSEMNVSTLELGDSALYLCASSLGTGSGNQPQHFGDGTRLSIL.

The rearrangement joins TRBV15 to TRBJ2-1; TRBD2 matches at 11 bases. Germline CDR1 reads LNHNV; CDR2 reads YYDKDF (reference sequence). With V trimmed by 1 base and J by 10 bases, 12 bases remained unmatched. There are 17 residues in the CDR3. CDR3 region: CATSRVPKGTSGGEQFF. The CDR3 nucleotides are TGTGCCACCAGCAGAGTCCCGAAGGGGACTAGCGGTGGGGAGCAGTTCTTC. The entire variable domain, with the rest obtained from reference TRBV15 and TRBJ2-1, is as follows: DAMVIQNPRYQVTQFGKPVTLSCSQTLNHNVMYWYQQKSSQAPKLLFHYYDKDFNNEADTPDNFQSRRPNTSFCFLDIRSPGLGDTAMYLCATSRVPKGTSGGEQFFGPGTRLTVL.

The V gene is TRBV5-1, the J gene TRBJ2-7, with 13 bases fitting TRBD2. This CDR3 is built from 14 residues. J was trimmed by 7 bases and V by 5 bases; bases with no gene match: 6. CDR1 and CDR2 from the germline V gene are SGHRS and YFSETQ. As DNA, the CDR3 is TGCGCCAGCAGTTTTCCGGGACTAGCGGGAGAGCAGTACTTC. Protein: CASSFPGLAGEQYF. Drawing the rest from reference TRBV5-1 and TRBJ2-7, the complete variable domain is KAGVTQTPRYLIKTRGQQVTLSCSPISGHRSVSWYQQTPGQGLQFLFEYFSETQRNKGNFPGRFSGRQFSNSRSEMNVSTLELGDSALYLCASSFPGLAGEQYFGPGTRLTVT.

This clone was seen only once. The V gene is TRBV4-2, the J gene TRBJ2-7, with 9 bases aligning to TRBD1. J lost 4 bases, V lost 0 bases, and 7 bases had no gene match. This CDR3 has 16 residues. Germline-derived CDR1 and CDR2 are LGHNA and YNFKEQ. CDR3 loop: CASSQEGSDRGYEQYF. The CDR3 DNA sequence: TGTGCCAGCAGCCAAGAGGGGTCGGACAGGGGTTACGAGCAGTACTTC.

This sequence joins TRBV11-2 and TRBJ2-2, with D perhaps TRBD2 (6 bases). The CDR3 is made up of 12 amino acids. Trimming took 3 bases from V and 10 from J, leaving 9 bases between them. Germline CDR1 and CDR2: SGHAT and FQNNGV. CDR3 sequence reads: CASSFWGEELFF. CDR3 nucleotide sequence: TGTGCCAGCAGCTTTTGGGGGGAGGAGCTGTTTTTT.

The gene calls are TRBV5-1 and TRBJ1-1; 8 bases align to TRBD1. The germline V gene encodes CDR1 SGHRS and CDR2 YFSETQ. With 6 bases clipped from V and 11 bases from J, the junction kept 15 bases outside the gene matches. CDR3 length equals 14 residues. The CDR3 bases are TGCGCCAGCACCCCCGGAACGACAGGGGATGTCGCTTTCTTT. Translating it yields CASTPGTTGDVAFF.

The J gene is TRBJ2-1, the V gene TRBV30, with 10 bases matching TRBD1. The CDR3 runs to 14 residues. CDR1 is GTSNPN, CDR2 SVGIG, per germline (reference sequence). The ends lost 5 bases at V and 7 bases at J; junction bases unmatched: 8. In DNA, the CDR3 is TGTGCCTGGGCTCCGGGACAGGGGTATAATGAGCAGTTCTTC. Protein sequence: CAWAPGQGYNEQFF.

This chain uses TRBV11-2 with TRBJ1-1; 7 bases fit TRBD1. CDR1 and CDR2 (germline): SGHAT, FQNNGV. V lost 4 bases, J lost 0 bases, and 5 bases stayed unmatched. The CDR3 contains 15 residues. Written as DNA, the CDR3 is TGTGCCAGCAGCTCTGCAGGGGGATTGAACACTGAAGCTTTCTTT. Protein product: CASSSAGGLNTEAFF. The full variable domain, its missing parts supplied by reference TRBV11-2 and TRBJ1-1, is EAGVAQSPRYKIIEKRQSVAFWCNPISGHATLYWYQQILGQGPKLLIQFQNNGVVDDSQLPKDRFSAERLKGVDSTLKIQPAKLEDSAVYLCASSSAGGLNTEAFFGQGTRLTVV.

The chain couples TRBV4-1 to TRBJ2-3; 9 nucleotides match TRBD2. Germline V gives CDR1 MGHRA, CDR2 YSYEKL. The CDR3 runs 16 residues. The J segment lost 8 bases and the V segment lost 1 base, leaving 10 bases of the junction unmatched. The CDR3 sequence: CASSQGPSGVSGTQYF. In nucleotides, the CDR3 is TGCGCCAGCAGCCAAGGGCCTAGCGGGGTTTCAGGTACGCAGTATTTT.

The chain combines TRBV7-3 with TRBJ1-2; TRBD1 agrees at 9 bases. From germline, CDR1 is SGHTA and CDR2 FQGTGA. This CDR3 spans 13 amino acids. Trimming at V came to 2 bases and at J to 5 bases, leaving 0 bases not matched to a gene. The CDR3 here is CASSLGQGYGYTF. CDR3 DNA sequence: TGTGCCAGCAGCTTAGGACAGGGGTATGGCTACACCTTC.

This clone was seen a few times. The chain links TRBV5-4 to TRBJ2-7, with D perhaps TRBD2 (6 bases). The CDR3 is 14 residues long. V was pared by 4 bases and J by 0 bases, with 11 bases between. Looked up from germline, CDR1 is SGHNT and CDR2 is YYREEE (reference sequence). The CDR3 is CASSGSGSSYEQYF. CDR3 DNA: TGTGCCAGCAGCGGTAGCGGAAGCTCCTACGAGCAGTACTTC.

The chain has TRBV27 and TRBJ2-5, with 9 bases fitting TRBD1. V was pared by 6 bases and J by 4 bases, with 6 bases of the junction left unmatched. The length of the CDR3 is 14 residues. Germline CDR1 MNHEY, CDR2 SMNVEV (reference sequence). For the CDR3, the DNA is TGTGCCAGCAGCAGGACAGGGGCTGGAGAGACCCAGTACTTC. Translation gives CASSRTGAGETQYF.

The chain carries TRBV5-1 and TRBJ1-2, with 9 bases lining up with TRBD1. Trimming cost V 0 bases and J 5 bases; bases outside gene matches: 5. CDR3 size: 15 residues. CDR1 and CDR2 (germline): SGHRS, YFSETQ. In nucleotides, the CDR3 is TGCGCCAGCAGCTTGGAAGGGACAGGGACTTATGGCTACACCTTC. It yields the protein CASSLEGTGTYGYTF. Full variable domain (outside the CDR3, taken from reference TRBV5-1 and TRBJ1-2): KAGVTQTPRYLIKTRGQQVTLSCSPISGHRSVSWYQQTPGQGLQFLFEYFSETQRNKGNFPGRFSGRQFSNSRSEMNVSTLELGDSALYLCASSLEGTGTYGYTFGSGTRLTVV.

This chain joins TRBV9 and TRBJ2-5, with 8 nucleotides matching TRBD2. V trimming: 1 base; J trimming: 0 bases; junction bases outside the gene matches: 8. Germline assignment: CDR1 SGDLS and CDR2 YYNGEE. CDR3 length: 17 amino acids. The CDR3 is CASSVRGSGAYQETQYF. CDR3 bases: TGTGCCAGCAGCGTAAGGGGTAGCGGGGCGTACCAAGAGACCCAGTACTTC.

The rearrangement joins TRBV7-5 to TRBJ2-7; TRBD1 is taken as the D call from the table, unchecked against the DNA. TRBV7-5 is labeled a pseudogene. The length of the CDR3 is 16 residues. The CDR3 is CARSLDGDRGPYEQYF. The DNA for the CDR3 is TGTGCCAGAAGCTTAGATGGAGACAGGGGTCCCTACGAGCAGTACTTC.